Listed below are T cell receptor beta chains from one sample, sequenced in a study of shared clonotypes between healthy human individuals. Method: immunoSEQ multiplex PCR; TCRdb's copy keeps in-frame clones and lacks some. The sample has about 700,000 clones, roughly nine tenths seen once. The sequenced sample consisted of naive CD8+ T cells sorted from blood. The receptors here all came from a man aged 30 to 39 in good health. Both conserved end residues are part of each CDR3. The D gene is left open where the match is weak. A clone size is listed for some rows: how often the clone was seen (once, few, many), or a class if it is expanded.

abundance | d_gene | j_gene | v_gene | CDR3aa | CDR3nt
. | . | TRBJ2-1 | TRBV7-9 | CASSPRENGGEQFF | TGTGCCAGCAGCCCCCGGGAGAACGGGGGTGAGCAGTTCTTC
. | . | TRBJ2-1 | TRBV28 | CASNPTPRTSSYNEQFF | TGTGCCAGCAATCCAACCCCAAGGACCAGCTCCTACAATGAGCAGTTCTTC
once | . | TRBJ1-2 | TRBV5-1 | CASSPDGPYGYTF | TGCGCCAGCAGTCCCGACGGGCCCTATGGCTACACCTTC
. | TRBD1 | TRBJ2-3 | TRBV19 | CASSWAGDRGTDTQYF | TGTGCCAGTAGTTGGGCCGGGGACAGGGGGACAGATACGCAGTATTTT
. | . | TRBJ2-7 | TRBV13 | CASSLWAVNAYEQYF | TGTGCCAGCAGCTTATGGGCGGTTAATGCCTACGAGCAGTACTTC
. | TRBD2 | TRBJ2-1 | TRBV4-3 | CASSQDLGAATVAGVKEQFF | TGCGCCAGCAGCCAAGATCTGGGTGCTGCTACTGTAGCGGGAGTGAAAGAGCAGTTCTTC
. | TRBD1 | TRBJ2-1 | TRBV29-1 | CSLGWGQGNEQFF | TGCAGCTTGGGATGGGGACAGGGTAATGAGCAGTTCTTC
. | TRBD1 | TRBJ2-3 | TRBV7-9 | CASSDRDRGGPDTQYF | TGTGCCAGCAGTGACCGGGACAGGGGTGGTCCAGATACGCAGTATTTT
. | TRBD2 | TRBJ2-5 | TRBV7-9 | CASSFLPSGREETQYF | TGTGCCAGCAGCTTTTTGCCTAGCGGGAGGGAAGAGACCCAGTACTTC
. | TRBD2 | TRBJ2-3 | TRBV5-5 | CACTDPSGARSSSTDTQYF | TGTGCCTGCACTGACCCCAGCGGGGCCAGATCATCTAGCACAGATACGCAGTATTTT
. | . | TRBJ2-7 | TRBV11-2 | CASSPGDEQYF | TGTGCCAGCAGCCCAGGGGACGAGCAGTACTTC
. | . | TRBJ2-1 | TRBV6-5 | CASSYRHNEQFF | TGTGCCAGCAGTTATAGGCACAATGAGCAGTTCTTC
. | TRBD1 | TRBJ2-7 | TRBV4-1 | CASSQESGQGLSYEQYF | TGCGCCAGCAGCCAAGAGTCGGGACAGGGGCTCTCCTACGAGCAGTACTTC
. | . | TRBJ2-1 | TRBV4-1 | CASSPEVLGDEQFF | TGCGCCAGCAGCCCCGAAGTGCTTGGGGATGAGCAGTTCTTC
. | . | TRBJ2-1 | TRBV18 | CASSPFAGSSYNEQFF | TGTGCCAGCTCACCGTTTGCGGGGAGCTCCTACAATGAGCAGTTCTTC
. | TRBD2 | TRBJ2-3 | TRBV5-1 | CASRAVALGGTDTQYF | TGCGCCAGCAGGGCCGTAGCCCTCGGGGGGACAGATACGCAGTATTTT
. | TRBD2 | TRBJ2-2 | TRBV10-2 | CASSEFSGRAYGELFF | TGCGCCAGCAGTGAGTTCAGCGGGAGGGCCTACGGGGAGCTGTTTTTT
. | TRBD1 | TRBJ2-3 | TRBV11-2 | CASSPIRDRTDTQYF | TGTGCCAGCAGCCCAATCCGGGACAGGACAGATACGCAGTATTTT
. | . | TRBJ2-5 | TRBV21-1 | CASFHSRGTQYF | TGTGCCAGCTTCCATTCAAGGGGGACCCAGTACTTC
. | . | TRBJ2-1 | TRBV2 | CASRGSYNEQFF | TGTGCCAGCCGGGGATCCTACAATGAGCAGTTCTTC
. | . | TRBJ2-3 | TRBV29-1 | CSVELGDTTDTQYF | TGCAGCGTTGAATTAGGGGATACTACAGATACGCAGTATTTT
. | . | TRBJ1-1 | TRBV27 | CASSHIGTRDTEAFF | TGTGCCAGCAGTCATATCGGAACGAGGGACACTGAAGCTTTCTTT
. | . | TRBJ2-7 | TRBV7-9 | CASRGEGSTYEQYF | TGTGCCAGCAGGGGCGAGGGTAGCACCTACGAGCAGTACTTC
. | . | TRBJ2-7 | TRBV7-8 | CASSLVPKTKDPSSYEQYF | TGTGCCAGCAGCTTAGTACCCAAAACTAAGGACCCGAGCTCCTACGAGCAGTACTTC
. | . | TRBJ2-1 | TRBV29-1 | CSVTGSSEFF | TGCAGCGTGACTGGGTCGTCGGAGTTCTTC
. | TRBD1 | TRBJ2-1 | TRBV7-9 | CASSLIGTGVLYSYNEQFF | TGTGCCAGCAGCTTAATCGGGACAGGGGTCTTATACTCCTACAATGAGCAGTTCTTC
. | TRBD2 | TRBJ2-7 | TRBV11-2 | CASSLDGLAGMGYEQYF | TGTGCCAGCAGCTTAGATGGACTAGCGGGGATGGGGTACGAGCAGTACTTC
few | . | TRBJ1-1 | TRBV28 | CASSFLMPQAFF | TGTGCCAGCAGTTTCCTAATGCCCCAAGCTTTCTTT
. | . | TRBJ2-7 | TRBV5-5 | CASSLDSPLGEQYF | TGTGCCAGCAGCTTAGACAGTCCTTTAGGCGAGCAGTACTTC
few | . | TRBJ2-7 | TRBV27 | CASGTYEQYF | TGTGCCAGCGGGACCTACGAGCAGTACTTC
. | TRBD2 | TRBJ2-1 | TRBV28 | CASSQRTSGRYDNEQFF | TGTGCCAGCAGTCAACGGACTAGCGGGAGGTACGACAATGAGCAGTTCTTC
. | . | TRBJ2-1 | TRBV15 | CATSNPSGSPHNEQFF | TGTGCCACCAGCAACCCAAGCGGATCTCCCCACAATGAGCAGTTCTTC
. | . | TRBJ2-4 | TRBV4-3 | CASSQAREFHGNIQYF | TGCGCCAGCAGCCAAGCCCGAGAATTTCATGGGAACATTCAGTACTTC
. | TRBD2 | TRBJ2-7 | TRBV7-9 | CASGGLAPYEQYF | TGTGCCTCCGGAGGACTAGCGCCTTACGAGCAGTACTTC
. | TRBD1 | TRBJ2-7 | TRBV14 | CASSRRQGDYEQYF | TGTGCCAGCAGCCGTCGACAGGGAGACTACGAGCAGTACTTC
. | . | TRBJ2-7 | TRBV10-1 | CASSESFPGEQYF | TGCGCCAGCAGTGAGTCGTTTCCTGGCGAGCAGTACTTC
. | . | TRBJ2-3 | TRBV11-2 | CASSRAVHLFTDTQYF | TGTGCCAGCAGCCGGGCGGTCCACCTCTTCACAGATACGCAGTATTTT
. | . | TRBJ2-7 | TRBV6-6 | CASSPETYFYEQYF | TGTGCCAGCAGTCCCGAAACGTACTTCTACGAGCAGTACTTC
. | TRBD2 | TRBJ2-3 | TRBV29-1 | CSVEDQLGLVTSTDTQYF | TGCAGCGTTGAAGATCAATTGGGACTAGTCACTAGCACAGATACGCAGTATTTT
once | . | TRBJ1-4 | TRBV27 | CASSPPGYNEKLFF | TGTGCCAGCAGTCCTCCGGGATATAATGAAAAACTGTTTTTT
few | . | TRBJ2-1 | TRBV7-8 | CASRPLGADKNNEQFF | TGTGCCAGCAGGCCCCTGGGAGCGGACAAGAACAATGAGCAGTTCTTC
. | . | TRBJ1-5 | TRBV7-2 | CASSLYPDNQPQHF | TGTGCCAGCAGCTTATACCCGGACAATCAGCCCCAGCATTTT
. | . | TRBJ2-7 | TRBV7-3 | CASSLTAGGLENEQYF | TGTGCCAGCAGCTTAACGGCGGGTGGTCTCGAGAACGAGCAGTACTTC